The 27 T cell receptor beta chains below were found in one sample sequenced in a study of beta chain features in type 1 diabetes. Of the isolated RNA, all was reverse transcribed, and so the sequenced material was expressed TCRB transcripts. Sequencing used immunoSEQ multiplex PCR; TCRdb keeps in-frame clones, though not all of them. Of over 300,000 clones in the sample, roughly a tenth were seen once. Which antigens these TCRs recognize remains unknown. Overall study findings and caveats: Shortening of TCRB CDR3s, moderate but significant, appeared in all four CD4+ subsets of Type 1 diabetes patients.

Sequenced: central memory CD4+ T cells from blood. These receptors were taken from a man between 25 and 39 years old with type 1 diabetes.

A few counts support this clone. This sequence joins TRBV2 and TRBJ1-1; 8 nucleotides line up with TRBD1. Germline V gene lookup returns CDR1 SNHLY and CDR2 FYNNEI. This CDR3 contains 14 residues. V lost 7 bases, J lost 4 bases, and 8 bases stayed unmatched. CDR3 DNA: TGTGCCAGCACCGATACAGGGGGAGGCACTGAAGCTTTCTTT. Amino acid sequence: CASTDTGGGTEAFF.

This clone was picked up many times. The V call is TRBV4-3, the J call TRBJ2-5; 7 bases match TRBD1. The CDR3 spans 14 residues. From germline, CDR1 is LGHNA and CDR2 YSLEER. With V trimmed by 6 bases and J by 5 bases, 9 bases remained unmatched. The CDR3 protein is CASSIEVDRETQYF. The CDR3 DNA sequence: TGCGCCAGCAGTATCGAGGTGGACAGGGAGACCCAGTACTTC.

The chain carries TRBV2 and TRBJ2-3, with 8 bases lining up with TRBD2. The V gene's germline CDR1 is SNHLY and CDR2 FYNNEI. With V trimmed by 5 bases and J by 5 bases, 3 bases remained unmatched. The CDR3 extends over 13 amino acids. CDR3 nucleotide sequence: TGTGCCAGCAGTCGGGAGGGGCAAGATACGCAGTATTTT. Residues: CASSREGQDTQYF.

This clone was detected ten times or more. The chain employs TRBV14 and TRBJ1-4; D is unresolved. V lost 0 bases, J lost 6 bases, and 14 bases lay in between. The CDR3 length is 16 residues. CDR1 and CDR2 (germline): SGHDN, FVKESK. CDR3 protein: CASSQDRRSPDEKLFF. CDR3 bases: TGTGCCAGCAGCCAAGACCGGAGGTCGCCGGATGAAAAACTGTTTTTT.

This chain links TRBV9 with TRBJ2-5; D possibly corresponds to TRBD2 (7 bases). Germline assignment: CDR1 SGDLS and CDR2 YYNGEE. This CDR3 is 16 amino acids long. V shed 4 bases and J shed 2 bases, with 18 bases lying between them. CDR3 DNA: TGTGCCAGCAGCCCAAACAGCAGGGGAGGGCAAGAGACCCAGTACTTC. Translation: CASSPNSRGGQETQYF.

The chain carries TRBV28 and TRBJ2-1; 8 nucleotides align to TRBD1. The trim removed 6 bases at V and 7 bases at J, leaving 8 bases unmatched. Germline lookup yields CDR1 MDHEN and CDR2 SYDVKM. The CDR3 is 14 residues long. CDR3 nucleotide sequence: TGTGCCAGCAGGCCCGGGACAGGTACGAATGAGCAGTTCTTC. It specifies CASRPGTGTNEQFF. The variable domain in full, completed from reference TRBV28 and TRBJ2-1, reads DVKVTQSSRYLVKRTGEKVFLECVQDMDHENMFWYRQDPGLGLRLIYFSYDVKMKEKGDIPEGYSVSREKKERFSLILESASTNQTSMYLCASRPGTGTNEQFFGPGTRLTVL.

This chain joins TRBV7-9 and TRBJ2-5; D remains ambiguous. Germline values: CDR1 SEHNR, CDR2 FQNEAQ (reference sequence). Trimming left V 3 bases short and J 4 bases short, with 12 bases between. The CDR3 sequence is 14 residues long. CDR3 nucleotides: TGTGCCAGCAGCTTGGTACCCCAGGCAGAGACCCAGTACTTC. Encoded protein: CASSLVPQAETQYF.

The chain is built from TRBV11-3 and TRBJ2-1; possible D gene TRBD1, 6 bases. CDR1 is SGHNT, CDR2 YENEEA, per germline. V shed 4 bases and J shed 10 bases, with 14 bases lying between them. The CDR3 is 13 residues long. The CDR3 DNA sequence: TGTGCCAGCAGCTCAAGCTGGGACACCGAGCAGTTCTTC. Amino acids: CASSSSWDTEQFF.

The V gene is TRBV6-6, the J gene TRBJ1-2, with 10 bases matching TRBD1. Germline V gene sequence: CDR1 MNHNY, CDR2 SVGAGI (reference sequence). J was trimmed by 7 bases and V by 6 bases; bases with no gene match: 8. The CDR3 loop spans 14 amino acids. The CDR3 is CASSGTGVGVGYTF. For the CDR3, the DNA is TGTGCCAGCAGCGGGACAGGGGTGGGGGTTGGCTACACCTTC.

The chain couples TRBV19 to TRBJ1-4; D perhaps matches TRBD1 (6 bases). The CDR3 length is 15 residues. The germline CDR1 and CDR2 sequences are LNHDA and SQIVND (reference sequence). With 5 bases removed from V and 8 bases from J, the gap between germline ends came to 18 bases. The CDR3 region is CASSPLNREREKLFF. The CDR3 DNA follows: TGTGCCAGTAGTCCCCTGAACAGGGAGAGGGAAAAACTGTTTTTT.

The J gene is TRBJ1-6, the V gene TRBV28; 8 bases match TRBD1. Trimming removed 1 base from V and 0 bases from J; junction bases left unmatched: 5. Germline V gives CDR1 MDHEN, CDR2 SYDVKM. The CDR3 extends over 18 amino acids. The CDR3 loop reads CASSLSRGLFSYNSPLHF. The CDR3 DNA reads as TGTGCCAGCAGTTTATCCAGGGGGCTCTTCTCCTATAATTCACCCCTCCACTTT.

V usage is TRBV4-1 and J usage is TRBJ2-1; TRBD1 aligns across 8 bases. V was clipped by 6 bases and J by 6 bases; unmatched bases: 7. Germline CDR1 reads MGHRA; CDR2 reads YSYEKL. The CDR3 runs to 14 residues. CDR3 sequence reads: CASSHRDRRNEQFF. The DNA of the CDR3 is TGCGCCAGCAGTCACCGGGACAGGCGCAATGAGCAGTTCTTC.

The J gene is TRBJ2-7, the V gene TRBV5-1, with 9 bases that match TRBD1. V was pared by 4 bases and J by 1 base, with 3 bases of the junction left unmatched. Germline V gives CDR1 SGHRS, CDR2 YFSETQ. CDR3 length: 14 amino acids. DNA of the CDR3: TGCGCCAGCAGCACCGGGACAGGGTCCTACGAGCAGTACTTC. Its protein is CASSTGTGSYEQYF.

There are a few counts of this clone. CDR3 amino acids: CASSVATGDHEQYF. Here the CDR3 DNA reads TGTGCCAGCAGCGTAGCTACAGGGGACCACGAGCAGTACTTC. The rearrangement joins TRBV9 to TRBJ2-7; 7 nucleotides match TRBD1. There are 14 residues in the CDR3. Unmatched junction bases numbered 5, after V lost 0 bases and J lost 5 bases. The germline gives CDR1 SGDLS, CDR2 YYNGEE. The variable domain in full, with the rest retrieved from reference TRBV9 and TRBJ2-7, is DSGVTQTPKHLITATGQRVTLRCSPRSGDLSVYWYQQSLDQGLQFLIQYYNGEERAKGNILERFSAQQFPDLHSELNLSSLELGDSALYFCASSVATGDHEQYFGPGTRLTVT.

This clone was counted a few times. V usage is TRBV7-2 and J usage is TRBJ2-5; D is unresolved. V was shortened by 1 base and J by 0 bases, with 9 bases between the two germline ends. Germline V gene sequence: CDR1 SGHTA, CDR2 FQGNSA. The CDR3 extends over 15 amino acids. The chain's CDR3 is CASSLVWQHQETQYF. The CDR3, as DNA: TGTGCCAGCAGCTTAGTTTGGCAGCACCAAGAGACCCAGTACTTC.

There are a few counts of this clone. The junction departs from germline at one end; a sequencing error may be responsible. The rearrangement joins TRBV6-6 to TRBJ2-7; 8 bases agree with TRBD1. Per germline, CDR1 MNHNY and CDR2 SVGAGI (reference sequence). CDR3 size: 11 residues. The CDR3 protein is CASSYGDRRDF. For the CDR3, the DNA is TGTGCCAGCAGTTACGGGGACAGGCGGGACTTC.

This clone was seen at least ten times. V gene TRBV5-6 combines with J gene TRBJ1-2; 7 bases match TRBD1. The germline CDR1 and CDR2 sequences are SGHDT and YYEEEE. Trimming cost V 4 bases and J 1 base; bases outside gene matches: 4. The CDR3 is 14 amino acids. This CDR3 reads CASSRGTVNYGYTF. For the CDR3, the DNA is TGTGCCAGCAGCAGGGGGACAGTTAACTATGGCTACACCTTC.

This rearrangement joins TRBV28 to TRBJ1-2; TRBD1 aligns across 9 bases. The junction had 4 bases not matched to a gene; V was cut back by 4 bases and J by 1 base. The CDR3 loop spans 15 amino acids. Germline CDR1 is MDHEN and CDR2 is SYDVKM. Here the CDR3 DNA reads TGTGCCAGCAGTTCCCGGACAGGGGTTAACTATGGCTACACCTTC. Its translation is CASSSRTGVNYGYTF.

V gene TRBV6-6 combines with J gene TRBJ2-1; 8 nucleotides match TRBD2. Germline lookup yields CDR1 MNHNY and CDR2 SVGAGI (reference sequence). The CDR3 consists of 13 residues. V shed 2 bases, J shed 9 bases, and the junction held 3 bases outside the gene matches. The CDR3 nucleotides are TGTGCCAGCAGTTACGAGCGGGGGACTGAGCAGTTCTTC. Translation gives CASSYERGTEQFF.

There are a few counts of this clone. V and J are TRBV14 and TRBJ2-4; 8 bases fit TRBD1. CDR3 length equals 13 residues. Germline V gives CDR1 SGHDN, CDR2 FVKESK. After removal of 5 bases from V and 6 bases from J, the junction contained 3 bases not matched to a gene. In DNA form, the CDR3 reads TGTGCCAGCAGCTACGACAGGGGAAACATTCAGTACTTC. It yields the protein CASSYDRGNIQYF.

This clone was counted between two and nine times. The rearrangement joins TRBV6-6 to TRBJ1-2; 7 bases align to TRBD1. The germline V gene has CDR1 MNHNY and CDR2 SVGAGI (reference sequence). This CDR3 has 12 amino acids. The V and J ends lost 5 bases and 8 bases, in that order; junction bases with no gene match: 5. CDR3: CASSRDRVGYTF. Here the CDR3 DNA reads TGTGCCAGCAGTCGAGACAGGGTCGGCTACACCTTC.

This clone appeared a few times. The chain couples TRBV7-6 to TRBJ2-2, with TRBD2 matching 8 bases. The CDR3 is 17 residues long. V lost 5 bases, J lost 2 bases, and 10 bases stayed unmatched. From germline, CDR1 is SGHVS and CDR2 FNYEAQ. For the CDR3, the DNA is TGTGCCAGCAGCCACTCAGCCGGGGGGGCCAACACCGGGGAGCTGTTTTTT. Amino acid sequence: CASSHSAGGANTGELFF.

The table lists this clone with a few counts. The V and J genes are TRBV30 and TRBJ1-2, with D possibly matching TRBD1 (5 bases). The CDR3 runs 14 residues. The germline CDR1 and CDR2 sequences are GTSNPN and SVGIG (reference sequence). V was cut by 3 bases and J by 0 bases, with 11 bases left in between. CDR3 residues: CAWRLVGPNYGYTF. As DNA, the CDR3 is TGTGCCTGGAGGCTTGTGGGGCCTAACTATGGCTACACCTTC.

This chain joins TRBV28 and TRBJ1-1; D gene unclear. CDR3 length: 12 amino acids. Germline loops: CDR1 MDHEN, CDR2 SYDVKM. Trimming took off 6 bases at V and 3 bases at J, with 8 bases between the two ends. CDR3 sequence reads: CASSLKYTEAFF. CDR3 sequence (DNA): TGTGCCAGCAGCCTGAAATACACTGAAGCTTTCTTT.

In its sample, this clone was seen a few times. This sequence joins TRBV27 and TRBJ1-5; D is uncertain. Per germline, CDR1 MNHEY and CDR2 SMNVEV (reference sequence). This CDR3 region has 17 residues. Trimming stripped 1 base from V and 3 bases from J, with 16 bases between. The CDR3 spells CASSLWSSTSDNQPQHF. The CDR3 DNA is TGTGCCAGCAGTTTATGGTCCTCGACTTCGGACAATCAGCCCCAGCATTTT.

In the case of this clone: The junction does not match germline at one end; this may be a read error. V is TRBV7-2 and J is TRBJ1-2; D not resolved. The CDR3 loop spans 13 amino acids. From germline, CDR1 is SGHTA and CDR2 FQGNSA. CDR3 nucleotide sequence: TGTGCCAGCAGCTTCTACAATAACAATGGCTACACCTTC. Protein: CASSFYNNNGYTF.

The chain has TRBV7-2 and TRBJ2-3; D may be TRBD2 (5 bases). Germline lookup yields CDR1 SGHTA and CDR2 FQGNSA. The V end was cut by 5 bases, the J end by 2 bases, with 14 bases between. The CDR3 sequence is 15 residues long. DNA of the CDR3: TGTGCCAGCAGCCCATCGGACTGGAACACAGATACGCAGTATTTT. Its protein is CASSPSDWNTDTQYF.